The 9 T cell receptor beta chains below were found in one sample sequenced in a study of shared clonotypes between healthy human individuals. Here immunoSEQ multiplex PCR was the method, and the copy in TCRdb shows in-frame clones only, minus some. The data show under 850,000 clones, with about two thirds seen just once and approximately 1.7% held by the top ten. The sequencing sample was made of memory CD4+ T cells sorted from blood. Subset in this sample: CD45RA-negative fraction. All receptors come from a woman aged 25 to 45 in good health.

The chain has TRBV7-9 and TRBJ1-3; no firm D call. CDR3 length: 14 residues. Germline values: CDR1 SEHNR, CDR2 FQNEAQ (reference sequence). V was pared by 2 bases and J by 4 bases, with 9 bases between. The CDR3 protein is CASSLLEGGNTIYF. The CDR3 bases are TGTGCCAGCAGCTTATTGGAGGGAGGAAACACCATATATTTT. Full variable domain (remainder filled in from reference TRBV7-9 and TRBJ1-3): DTGVSQNPRHKITKRGQNVTFRCDPISEHNRLYWYRQTLGQGPEFLTYFQNEAQLEKSRLLSDRFSAERPKGSFSTLEIQRTEQGDSAMYLCASSLLEGGNTIYFGEGSWLTVV.

This chain uses TRBV19 with TRBJ2-7; 10 bases line up with TRBD2. V lost 4 bases, J lost 0 bases, and 6 bases stayed unmatched. Germline loops: CDR1 LNHDA, CDR2 SQIVND (reference sequence). This CDR3 is built from 16 residues. This CDR3 is CASSKRAGGDSYEQYF. The CDR3 DNA reads TGTGCCAGTAGTAAGAGAGCGGGAGGGGACTCCTACGAGCAGTACTTC.

The chain links TRBV5-4 to TRBJ2-7, with 9 bases fitting TRBD1. V trimming: 4 bases; J trimming: 5 bases; junction bases outside the gene matches: 10. Germline V gives CDR1 SGHNT, CDR2 YYREEE (reference sequence). There are 15 residues in the CDR3. The CDR3 DNA follows: TGTGCCAGCAGCCGCACCGGGACAGGGCTCGACGAGCAGTACTTC. The encoded protein is CASSRTGTGLDEQYF.

This clone was observed a handful of times. The chain is built from TRBV30 and TRBJ1-1; D not resolved. Germline lookup yields CDR1 GTSNPN and CDR2 SVGIG (reference sequence). V lost 0 bases and J lost 1, with 6 bases in between. CDR3 length: 13 residues. The CDR3 here is CAWSVEWNTEAFF. CDR3 nucleotide sequence: TGTGCCTGGAGTGTAGAATGGAACACTGAAGCTTTCTTT.

V and J are TRBV7-9 and TRBJ2-1, with TRBD2 identical over 11 bases. With V trimmed by 2 bases and J by 7 bases, 7 bases remained unmatched. CDR1 SEHNR and CDR2 FQNEAQ come from the germline V gene (reference sequence). The CDR3 is 16 amino acids. CDR3 loop: CASSLLSSGRSNEQFF. CDR3 sequence (DNA): TGTGCCAGCAGCTTATTGTCTAGCGGGAGGTCGAATGAGCAGTTCTTC. The full variable domain, in which reference TRBV7-9 and TRBJ2-1 provide the parts outside the CDR3, is DTGVSQNPRHKITKRGQNVTFRCDPISEHNRLYWYRQTLGQGPEFLTYFQNEAQLEKSRLLSDRFSAERPKGSFSTLEIQRTEQGDSAMYLCASSLLSSGRSNEQFFGPGTRLTVL.

About this clone itself: This sequence may be a read error, since a much larger clone differs from it by one base. Other nucleotide sequences in the sample specify the same CDR3. The chain links TRBV4-2 to TRBJ2-3; 7 bases map to TRBD2. Germline lookup yields CDR1 LGHNA and CDR2 YNFKEQ. The CDR3 runs 14 residues. Losses at the gene ends were 1 base for V and 3 bases for J; bases not matched to a gene: 1. The CDR3 bases are TGTGCCAGCAGCCAAGGGACTAGTACAGATACGCAGTATTTT. Protein: CASSQGTSTDTQYF.

The V gene is TRBV18, the J gene TRBJ2-5; D is perhaps TRBD1 (6 bases). Trimming took 0 bases from V and 3 from J, leaving 11 bases between them. CDR3 length equals 15 residues. The germline V gene has CDR1 KGHSH and CDR2 LQKENI. For the CDR3, the DNA is TGTGCCAGCTCACCACCGAGCAGACAGGAAGAGACCCAGTACTTC. Protein sequence: CASSPPSRQEETQYF.

This clone has a single count. This rearrangement joins TRBV5-1 to TRBJ2-7; 12 bases are a match to TRBD2. Germline V gene sequence: CDR1 SGHRS, CDR2 YFSETQ. V lost 4 bases and J lost 4; bases outside the gene matches: 12. This CDR3 is 17 amino acids long. This chain's CDR3 is CASSRGLAGGPIYEQYF. The CDR3, as DNA: TGCGCCAGCAGCAGGGGCCTAGCGGGAGGGCCTATTTACGAGCAGTACTTC.

Of note for this clone: This specimen includes other DNA sequences encoding the same CDR3. The J gene is TRBJ1-3, the V gene TRBV2, with 7 bases fitting TRBD1. Losses at the gene ends were 2 bases for V and 3 bases for J; bases not matched to a gene: 1. The CDR3 has 14 amino acids. Looked up from germline, CDR1 is SNHLY and CDR2 is FYNNEI. The CDR3 DNA reads as TGTGCCAGCAGTGAAAACAGGGGTGGAAACACCATATATTTT. The encoded protein is CASSENRGGNTIYF. Looking up the rest from reference TRBV2 and TRBJ1-3 gives the full variable domain: EPEVTQTPSHQVTQMGQEVILRCVPISNHLYFYWYRQILGQKVEFLVSFYNNEISEKSEIFDDQFSVERPDGSNFTLKIRSTKLEDSAMYFCASSENRGGNTIYFGEGSWLTVV.